These 25 T cell receptor beta chains originate from one sample sequenced in a study of blood T cell repertoires in COVID-19. Profiled with immunoSEQ multiplex PCR; TCRdb holds only in-frame clones, not every one. This sample yields 150,000 to 200,000 clones, of which roughly 76% are seen a single time; roughly an eighth belongs to the top ten. Sequencing was carried out using peripheral blood. The receptor source for this set is a woman over 75 with COVID-19, enrolled during active disease.

The chain uses TRBV10-3 and TRBJ1-1, with no clear D. There are 17 residues in the CDR3. Deletions cut 0 bases from V and 0 bases from J, with 14 bases between. Germline V gene sequence: CDR1 ENHRY, CDR2 SYGVKD. As DNA, the CDR3 is TGTGCCATCAGTGAGTCGGAGGTGGGCGATCTGAACACTGAAGCTTTCTTT. The encoded protein is CAISESEVGDLNTEAFF.

This chain uses TRBV9 with TRBJ2-3; a weak D match, TRBD1 (6 bases). V lost 4 bases and J 5 bases, leaving 17 bases between the germline ends. Germline CDR1 and CDR2: SGDLS and YYNGEE. The CDR3 spans 15 residues. The CDR3 region is CASSPLGTSGDTQYF. CDR3 DNA: TGTGCCAGCAGCCCACTAGGGACATCTGGAGATACGCAGTATTTT.

This sequence joins TRBV7-2 and TRBJ1-1, with a tentative D call TRBD1 (6 bases). CDR3 length equals 13 residues. V was pared by 4 bases and J by 0 bases, with 6 bases between. Germline-derived CDR1 and CDR2 are SGHTA and FQGNSA. CDR3 bases: TGTGCCAGCAGCTGGACAGTGAACACTGAAGCTTTCTTT. Its protein is CASSWTVNTEAFF.

The chain employs TRBV27 and TRBJ2-3, with 10 bases lining up with TRBD1. The CDR3 covers 16 residues. The germline V gene has CDR1 MNHEY and CDR2 SMNVEV (reference sequence). With 6 bases clipped from V and 4 bases from J, the junction kept 10 bases outside the gene matches. The CDR3 nucleotides read TGTGCCAGCAGGCGGACAGGGGGAGGTATCTCAGATACGCAGTATTTT. As protein: CASRRTGGGISDTQYF.

This sequence joins TRBV27 and TRBJ1-4, with D unclear. Germline V gene data show CDR1 as MNHEY and CDR2 as SMNVEV (reference sequence). Trimming removed 5 bases at V and 4 bases at J, with 11 bases between. The CDR3 contains 14 residues. For the CDR3, the DNA is TGTGCCAGCAGTCTCCGGGTCTATAATGAAAAACTGTTTTTT. As protein: CASSLRVYNEKLFF.

This clone has only one observation. This chain uses TRBV6-2 or TRBV6-3 with TRBJ2-5; D perhaps matches TRBD2 (6 bases). The V end was cut by 0 bases, the J end by 4 bases, with 12 bases between. Germline V gene lookup returns CDR1 MNHEY and CDR2 SVGEGT. This CDR3 is built from 15 residues. The DNA of the CDR3 is TGTGCCAGCAGTTACTCGAAGTTGCGGGGAGAGACCCAGTACTTC. The encoded protein is CASSYSKLRGETQYF.

V usage is TRBV6-1 and J usage is TRBJ1-5; 8 bases fit TRBD1. J was trimmed by 1 base and V by 0 bases; bases with no gene match: 11. This CDR3 region has 19 residues. Germline loops: CDR1 MNHNS, CDR2 SASEGT. The CDR3 DNA sequence: TGTGCCAGCAGTGAAGCAGTACTGAGACAGGGGCCAAGCAATCAGCCCCAGCATTTT. This sequence encodes CASSEAVLRQGPSNQPQHF.

The chain uses TRBV7-6 and TRBJ2-2; D is undetermined. The CDR3 loop spans 13 amino acids. Trimming removed 5 bases from V and 3 bases from J, with 7 bases in between. Per germline, CDR1 SGHVS and CDR2 FNYEAQ. CDR3 amino acids: CASSQKYTGELFF. CDR3 nucleotides: TGTGCCAGCAGCCAGAAATACACCGGGGAGCTGTTTTTT.

The chain carries TRBV7-9 and TRBJ2-5, with TRBD2 as a possible D gene (6 bases). CDR1 is SEHNR, CDR2 FQNEAQ, per germline (reference sequence). The V end lost 1 base, the J end lost 5 bases, and 11 bases lay between the germline ends. The CDR3 length is 14 residues. This chain's CDR3 is CASSLGYSGETQYF. The CDR3 bases are TGTGCCAGCAGCTTAGGCTATAGCGGCGAGACCCAGTACTTC.

The chain employs TRBV27 and TRBJ1-1; a possible D gene is TRBD1 (5 bases). Germline V gene lookup returns CDR1 MNHEY and CDR2 SMNVEV (reference sequence). Trimming left V 8 bases short and J 4 bases short, with 17 bases between. This CDR3 spans 14 amino acids. The CDR3 here is CASGSEGVGTEAFF. The CDR3 DNA reads TGTGCCAGCGGATCGGAAGGGGTGGGCACTGAAGCTTTCTTT.

This clone was seen only once. The rearrangement joins TRBV5-1 to TRBJ1-6; 8 bases are shared with TRBD1. This CDR3 is 15 amino acids long. Germline CDR1 SGHRS, CDR2 YFSETQ. V gave up 0 bases and J gave up 9 bases; unmatched junction bases: 5. Here the CDR3 DNA reads TGCGCCAGCAGCTTGGGTACAGGGGGGAGTTCACCCCTCCACTTT. Amino acid sequence: CASSLGTGGSSPLHF.

The V call is TRBV4-1, the J call TRBJ1-5, with a tentative D call TRBD1 (5 bases). Germline-derived CDR1 and CDR2 are MGHRA and YSYEKL. The CDR3 loop spans 16 amino acids. The ends were cut back, 2 bases at V and 4 bases at J, with 15 bases in the middle. In DNA form, the CDR3 reads TGCGCCAGCAGCCAATACCCGGGACTGATAAATCAGCCCCAGCATTTT. This sequence encodes CASSQYPGLINQPQHF.

This clone showed up just once. Here the CDR3 DNA reads TGTGCCAGCAGCCTAGGGGTACAGGGTGGGTATGGCTACACCTTC. Amino acid sequence: CASSLGVQGGYGYTF. This chain joins TRBV11-2 and TRBJ1-2; perhaps TRBD1 as D (6 bases). From germline, CDR1 is SGHAT and CDR2 FQNNGV. With 5 bases removed from V and 5 bases from J, the gap between germline ends came to 18 bases. The CDR3 covers 15 residues.

This chain links TRBV7-2 with TRBJ2-2; D might be TRBD1 (5 bases). CDR1 is SGHTA and CDR2 is FQGNSA in the germline V gene. V shed 6 bases and J shed 2 bases, with 16 bases lying between them. CDR3 size: 16 residues. CDR3 bases: TGTGCCAGCAGGCCCCCAGGGAATTCAAACACCGGGGAGCTGTTTTTT. It is translated as CASRPPGNSNTGELFF.

This clone has a handful of counts. The chain employs TRBV10-2 and TRBJ1-1, with D unresolved. V lost 2 bases, J lost 1 base, and 5 bases lay in between. Per germline, CDR1 WSHSY and CDR2 SAAADI. The CDR3 runs 13 residues. The CDR3 loop is CASSETGNTEAFF. DNA for the CDR3: TGCGCCAGCAGTGAGACGGGGAACACTGAAGCTTTCTTT.

V usage is TRBV5-8 and J usage is TRBJ1-4, with TRBD1 matching over 9 bases. V lost 3 bases to trimming and J lost 5 bases; unmatched junction nucleotides: 2. This CDR3 region has 14 residues. Germline assignment: CDR1 SGHTS and CDR2 YDEGEE. The CDR3 region has the DNA TGTGCCAGCAGCTCGGACAGGGGAAATGAAAAACTGTTTTTT. Its translation: CASSSDRGNEKLFF.

This chain connects TRBV11-3 to TRBJ2-5, with D tentatively TRBD2 (5 bases). This CDR3 comprises 16 residues. The ends were cut back, 0 bases at V and 11 bases at J, with 22 bases in the middle. Germline-derived CDR1 and CDR2 are SGHNT and YENEEA. CDR3 nucleotide sequence: TGTGCCAGCAGCTTAGAAGGTCGGGCACCGCGTTCGGGACAGTACTTC. Its protein product is CASSLEGRAPRSGQYF.

CDR3 in DNA: TGCAGCGCTGGAGGTAATAGCAATCAGCCCCAGCATTTT. Residues: CSAGGNSNQPQHF. The rearrangement uses TRBV29-1 and TRBJ1-5; D uncertain. Germline V gives CDR1 SQVTM, CDR2 ANQGSEA. This CDR3 region has 13 residues. The ends were cut back, 7 bases at V and 0 bases at J, with 10 bases in the middle.

The V call is TRBV5-4, the J call TRBJ2-5; D is perhaps TRBD2 (6 bases). The germline V gene has CDR1 SGHNT and CDR2 YYREEE (reference sequence). This CDR3 region has 13 residues. The V and J ends lost 4 bases and 9 bases respectively, with 16 bases between them. This chain's CDR3 is CASSPDMGGAQYF. The CDR3 DNA reads as TGTGCCAGCAGCCCGGACATGGGGGGAGCCCAGTACTTC.

This rearrangement joins TRBV19 to TRBJ2-1; D ambiguous. Trimming took 8 bases from V and 3 from J, leaving 8 bases between them. This CDR3 comprises 12 residues. Germline CDR1 LNHDA, CDR2 SQIVND (reference sequence). CDR3 DNA sequence: TGTGCCAGTGCCGACAACTACAATGAGCAGTTCTTC. Translating gives CASADNYNEQFF. Drawing the rest from reference TRBV19 and TRBJ2-1, the complete variable domain is DGGITQSPKYLFRKEGQNVTLSCEQNLNHDAMYWYRQDPGQGLRLIYYSQIVNDFQKGDIAEGYSVSREKKESFPLTVTSAQKNPTAFYLCASADNYNEQFFGPGTRLTVL.

The chain couples TRBV19 to TRBJ1-2; D is perhaps TRBD1 (5 bases). Per germline, CDR1 LNHDA and CDR2 SQIVND (reference sequence). V shed 4 bases and J shed 0 bases, with 15 bases lying between them. The length of the CDR3 is 16 residues. This CDR3 is CASSRPDSTSNYGYTF. CDR3 bases: TGTGCCAGTAGTAGACCAGACAGTACGTCTAACTATGGCTACACCTTC.

This clone has more than one count but fewer than ten. The rearrangement uses TRBV18 and TRBJ1-6, with TRBD1 identical over 9 bases. CDR3 length: 14 amino acids. J gave up 5 bases and V 8 bases, and 4 bases lay outside the gene matches. In germline, CDR1 is KGHSH, CDR2 LQKENI. The CDR3 DNA reads as TGTGCCAGCGCACAGGGGGCTCATAATTCACCCCTCCACTTT. Translated: CASAQGAHNSPLHF. Filled out from reference TRBV18 and TRBJ1-6, the complete variable domain reads NAGVMQNPRHLVRRRGQEARLRCSPMKGHSHVYWYRQLPEEGLKFMVYLQKENIIDESGMPKERFSAEFPKEGPSILRIQQVVRGDSAAYFCASAQGAHNSPLHFGNGTRLTVT.

The rearrangement links TRBV7-2 to TRBJ2-7; 11 bases fit TRBD1. The CDR3 runs 16 residues. Germline trimming cut 5 bases from V and 3 bases from J; bases unmatched to any gene: 9. Germline V gives CDR1 SGHTA, CDR2 FQGNSA. The CDR3 region has the DNA TGTGCCAGCAGCCAACGCGGGGACAGGGGGGACTACGAGCAGTACTTC. This gives the protein CASSQRGDRGDYEQYF.

V is TRBV2 and J is TRBJ2-1; no clear D gene. CDR3 size: 12 residues. Germline-derived CDR1 and CDR2 are SNHLY and FYNNEI. V was clipped by 5 bases and J by 9 bases, with 11 bases between them. Here the CDR3 DNA reads TGTGCCAGCAGTCTAGTGGCTGGTGAGCAGTTCTTC. Translated: CASSLVAGEQFF.

The chain combines TRBV11-3 with TRBJ2-3, with D possibly matching TRBD2 (6 bases). V was cut by 4 bases and J by 6 bases, with 17 bases left in between. Germline CDR1 and CDR2: SGHNT and YENEEA. The CDR3 has 15 amino acids. CDR3 region: CASSSGTARGDTQYF. The CDR3 coding sequence is TGTGCCAGCAGCTCCGGGACGGCCCGGGGGGATACGCAGTATTTT.